This T cell receptor beta chain was obtained from a study of blood T cell repertoires in COVID-19. The Seattle site enrolled patients during active infection and followed them longitudinally. Germline CDR1 and CDR2: SGHRS and YFSETQ. The CDR3 runs to 15 residues. The V end lost 2 bases, the J end lost 1 base, and 9 bases lay between the germline ends. Per the original data handling: Reference gene primers were amplified, and this amplification served to estimate nucleated cell counts. TCRdb's table, derived via immunoSEQ multiplex PCR, lists solely in-frame clones and lacks some. V and J calls and clone size follow that table, whereas D and trimming were derived from the DNA. The table shows about 200,000 clones, with roughly 80% occurring only once.

Sequencing was done on a sample of peripheral blood. The clonotype was recovered from a woman in her sixties with COVID-19, enrolled during active disease. The chain combines TRBV5-1 with TRBJ2-2; weak D call: TRBD2 (5 bases). The CDR3: CASSFSGVNTGELFF. The DNA of the CDR3 is TGCGCCAGCAGCTTCTCCGGGGTGAACACCGGGGAGCTGTTTTTT.